Presented here are 19 T cell receptor beta chains from one specimen sequenced in a study of Ad26.COV2.S vaccination and SARS-CoV-2 variants. Treatment reported: about 20 received Ad26.COV2.S at low or high dose, single or two shots; about 5 received placebo; per-sample allocation not given. Sampling took place 63 days after the first vaccine or placebo injection. The protocol was immunoSEQ multiplex PCR, while the TCRdb copy is restricted to in-frame clones and leaves out a portion. The sample shows 350,000 to 450,000 clones, around 83% of them seen only once. The sequencing here drew on peripheral blood, taken in a trial of Ad26.COV2.S vaccine versus placebo. The source of these receptors is a person between 18 and 60 years old who received the Ad26.COV2.S COVID-19 vaccine or a placebo.

This clone was observed a few times. The chain uses TRBV10-3 and TRBJ1-2, with 9 bases lining up with TRBD1. The CDR3 totals 12 residues. The trim removed 8 bases at V and 3 bases at J, leaving 1 base unmatched. In germline, CDR1 is ENHRY, CDR2 SYGVKD. The CDR3 DNA sequence: TGTGCCATCGGGGACAGGGACTATGGCTACACCTTC. Its protein is CAIGDRDYGYTF.

V usage is TRBV4-3 and J usage is TRBJ1-6; TRBD1 agrees at 7 bases. From germline, CDR1 is LGHNA and CDR2 YSLEER. The junction had 6 bases not matched to a gene; V was cut back by 1 base and J by 3 bases. This CDR3 is built from 17 residues. The CDR3: CASSQVSGQFYNSPLHF. The CDR3 region has the DNA TGCGCCAGCAGCCAAGTATCGGGACAGTTCTATAATTCACCCCTCCACTTT.

The genes are TRBV29-1 and TRBJ2-7; 9 bases match TRBD1. The V gene end was trimmed by 4 bases and the J gene end by 4 bases; junction bases not matched to a gene: 5. Germline CDR1 reads SQVTM; CDR2 reads ANQGSEA. The CDR3 runs to 13 residues. CDR3 DNA sequence: TGCAGCGTTGTGGACAGGGGAAGATACGAGCAGTACTTC. Protein product: CSVVDRGRYEQYF.

The CDR3 coding sequence is TGCAGTGCTAGAGAGGACAGGGAGCAGTACTTC. This gives the protein CSAREDREQYF. The chain links TRBV20-1 to TRBJ2-7; 7 bases agree with TRBD1. Germline V gives CDR1 DFQATT, CDR2 SNEGSKA (reference sequence). This CDR3 comprises 11 residues. V lost 0 bases to trimming and J lost 7 bases; unmatched junction nucleotides: 0.

V is TRBV9 and J is TRBJ2-5; TRBD1 or TRBD2 may be the D gene (6 bases each). The V end lost 0 bases, the J end lost 4 bases, and 10 bases lay between the germline ends. CDR1 is SGDLS and CDR2 is YYNGEE in the germline V gene. The CDR3 sequence is 14 residues long. CDR3 bases: TGTGCCAGCAGCGTAGTTGGGGGGCTAGAGACCCAGTACTTC. This codes for CASSVVGGLETQYF.

The gene calls are TRBV28 and TRBJ2-2; a possible D gene is TRBD2 (6 bases). Looked up from germline, CDR1 is MDHEN and CDR2 is SYDVKM. This CDR3 has 16 amino acids. Trimming took off 6 bases at V and 5 bases at J, with 19 bases between the two ends. CDR3 DNA sequence: TGTGCCAGCAGACCCCGGCGCGATAGCGGAACCGGGGAGCTGTTTTTT. This translates into CASRPRRDSGTGELFF.

The chain is built from TRBV6-6 and TRBJ2-5; D gene uncertain. This CDR3 has 13 residues. The V gene's germline CDR1 is MNHNY and CDR2 SVGAGI (reference sequence). Trimming removed 1 base from V and 0 bases from J, with 3 bases in between. The chain's CDR3 is CASSYFYQETQYF. Written as DNA, the CDR3 is TGTGCCAGCAGTTACTTTTACCAAGAGACCCAGTACTTC.

The V and J genes are TRBV9 and TRBJ2-6, with D hard to call. Germline V gene sequence: CDR1 SGDLS, CDR2 YYNGEE. The CDR3 sequence is 13 residues long. With 0 bases removed from V and 2 bases from J, the gap between germline ends came to 0 bases. CDR3 sequence reads: CASSVAGANVLTF. CDR3 nucleotides: TGTGCCAGCAGCGTAGCTGGGGCCAACGTCCTGACTTTC.

The chain links TRBV27 to TRBJ2-7; D unresolved. Between the trimmed V and J ends, which lost 3 bases and 2 bases, there was a span of 11 bases. The CDR3 runs to 14 residues. Germline loops: CDR1 MNHEY, CDR2 SMNVEV (reference sequence). The CDR3 sequence: CASSFGGSAYEQYF. The CDR3 DNA reads TGTGCCAGCAGTTTTGGCGGAAGTGCCTACGAGCAGTACTTC.

The V call is TRBV3-1 (or the pseudogene TRBV3-2), the J call TRBJ2-5; weak D call: TRBD1 (5 bases). Looked up from germline, CDR1 is LGHDT and CDR2 is YNNKEL (reference sequence). This CDR3 contains 15 residues. Trimming pared 1 base from V and 5 bases from J, leaving 14 bases between. The CDR3 spells CASSQVSVRAETQYF. The DNA for the CDR3 is TGTGCCAGCAGCCAAGTCTCAGTCAGGGCGGAGACCCAGTACTTC.

V gene TRBV7-8 combines with J gene TRBJ2-1; 7 bases map to TRBD2. J was trimmed by 3 bases and V by 4 bases; bases with no gene match: 12. Per germline, CDR1 SGHVS and CDR2 FQNEAQ. This CDR3 comprises 17 residues. The CDR3 region is CASSSRYQGEGYNEQFF. DNA of the CDR3: TGTGCCAGCAGCTCCAGATACCAAGGGGAGGGCTACAATGAGCAGTTCTTC.

The rearrangement links TRBV19 to TRBJ1-1, with TRBD1 identical over 8 bases. The V and J ends lost 0 bases and 3 bases, in that order; junction bases with no gene match: 6. Germline V gene lookup returns CDR1 LNHDA and CDR2 SQIVND (reference sequence). The CDR3 length is 16 residues. The CDR3 coding sequence is TGTGCCAGTAGTATAGATGGCAGGACAGGGTACACTGAAGCTTTCTTT. This encodes CASSIDGRTGYTEAFF.

This sequence joins TRBV7-8 and TRBJ1-5; no clear D. The CDR3 covers 15 residues. Trimming shortened V by 3 bases and J by 0 bases, and 9 bases separated the two germline ends. Looked up from germline, CDR1 is SGHVS and CDR2 is FQNEAQ. The CDR3: CASSLGSISNQPQHF. The DNA of the CDR3 is TGTGCCAGCAGCTTGGGATCTATTAGCAATCAGCCCCAGCATTTT.

The J gene is TRBJ2-6, the V gene TRBV5-1; D is unclear. There are 16 residues in the CDR3. The germline CDR1 and CDR2 sequences are SGHRS and YFSETQ. The V end was cut by 4 bases, the J end by 0 bases, with 11 bases between. The CDR3 DNA sequence: TGCGCCAGCAGCACACCGAAGAGCTCTGGGGCCAACGTCCTGACTTTC. The encoded protein is CASSTPKSSGANVLTF.

The chain is built from TRBV6-2 or TRBV6-3 and TRBJ1-2; no reliable D call. Germline V gives CDR1 MNHEY, CDR2 SVGEGT. Deletions cut 7 bases from V and 2 bases from J, with 14 bases between. The CDR3 spans 14 residues. Written as DNA, the CDR3 is TGTGCCAGCACCCCAAGGACGGAAAACTATGGCTACACCTTC. Translated: CASTPRTENYGYTF.

This clone appeared once. V is TRBV30 and J is TRBJ1-5; D uncertain. Germline V lookup: CDR1 GTSNPN, CDR2 SVGIG (reference sequence). The CDR3 is made up of 12 amino acids. The V gene lost 1 base and the J gene lost 2 bases, with 3 bases spanning the gap. In DNA form, the CDR3 reads TGTGCCTGGAGTGAGGGCAATCAGCCCCAGCATTTT. It encodes CAWSEGNQPQHF.

The chain links TRBV11-3 to TRBJ2-1; D not resolved. The CDR3 extends over 13 amino acids. Germline values: CDR1 SGHNT, CDR2 YENEEA. V was pared by 0 bases and J by 6 bases, with 6 bases between. CDR3 sequence: CASSLDPANEQFF. In DNA, the CDR3 is TGTGCCAGCAGCTTAGATCCAGCCAATGAGCAGTTCTTC.

The chain has TRBV2 and TRBJ2-1, with TRBD2 matching 10 bases. CDR3 size: 16 residues. The ends lost 6 bases at V and 5 bases at J; junction bases unmatched: 10. Germline loops: CDR1 SNHLY, CDR2 FYNNEI. CDR3 amino acids: CASRATSGRANNEQFF. The CDR3 DNA is TGTGCCAGCAGAGCCACGAGCGGGAGGGCCAACAATGAGCAGTTCTTC.

This chain joins TRBV6-2 or TRBV6-3 and TRBJ2-1; D uncertain. This CDR3 contains 11 residues. The V gene's germline CDR1 is MNHEY and CDR2 SVGEGT. V was cut by 6 bases and J by 9 bases, with 9 bases left in between. The CDR3 here is CASSLNGEQFF. CDR3 in DNA: TGTGCCAGCAGCCTAAACGGTGAGCAGTTCTTC.